The 2 T cell receptor beta chains below all came from one sample that was sequenced in a study of blood T cell repertoires in COVID-19. TCRdb's copy holds only in-frame clones and misses some; the assay was immunoSEQ multiplex PCR. Among under 250,000 clones listed, about nine tenths were seen once. Sequencing was carried out using peripheral blood. These receptors were collected from a man over 45 with COVID-19, enrolled during active disease.

This rearrangement joins TRBV10-1 to TRBJ2-1, with no clear D. Trimming shortened V by 3 bases and J by 0 bases, and 9 bases separated the two germline ends. Germline V gene data show CDR1 as WNHNN and CDR2 as SYGVQD (reference sequence). The CDR3 length is 15 residues. The CDR3 sequence is CASSELTCSYNEQFF. In DNA form, the CDR3 reads TGCGCCAGCAGTGAACTTACCTGCTCCTACAATGAGCAGTTCTTC.

V gene TRBV25-1 combines with J gene TRBJ1-1; D is perhaps TRBD1 (6 bases). Germline lookup yields CDR1 MGHDK and CDR2 SYGVNS. The CDR3 length is 14 residues. Trimming removed 5 bases at V and 1 base at J, with 11 bases between. CDR3: CASSPAGENTEAFF. The DNA of the CDR3 is TGTGCCAGCAGTCCAGCAGGGGAGAACACTGAAGCTTTCTTT.